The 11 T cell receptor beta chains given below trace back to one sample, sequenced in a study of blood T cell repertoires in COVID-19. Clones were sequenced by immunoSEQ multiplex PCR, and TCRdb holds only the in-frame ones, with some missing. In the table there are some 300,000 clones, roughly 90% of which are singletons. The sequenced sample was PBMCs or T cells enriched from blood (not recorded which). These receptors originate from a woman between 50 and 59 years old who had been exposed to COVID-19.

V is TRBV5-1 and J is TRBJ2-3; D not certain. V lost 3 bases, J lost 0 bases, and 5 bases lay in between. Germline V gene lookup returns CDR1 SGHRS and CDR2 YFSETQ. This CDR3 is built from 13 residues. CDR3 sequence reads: CASSSTSTDTQYF. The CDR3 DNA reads TGCGCCAGCAGCTCGACTAGCACAGATACGCAGTATTTT.

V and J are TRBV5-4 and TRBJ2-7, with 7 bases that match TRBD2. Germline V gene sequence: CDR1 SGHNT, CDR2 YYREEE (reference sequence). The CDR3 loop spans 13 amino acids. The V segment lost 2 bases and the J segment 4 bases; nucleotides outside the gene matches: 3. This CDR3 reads CASSLTGGYEQYF. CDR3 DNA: TGTGCCAGCAGCTTAACCGGGGGGTACGAGCAGTACTTC.

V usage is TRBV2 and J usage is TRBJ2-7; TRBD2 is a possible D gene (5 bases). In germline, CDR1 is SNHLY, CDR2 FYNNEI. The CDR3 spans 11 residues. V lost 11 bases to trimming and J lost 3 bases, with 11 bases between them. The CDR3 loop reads CAGGRGYEQYF. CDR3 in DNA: TGTGCCGGCGGACGGGGCTACGAGCAGTACTTC.

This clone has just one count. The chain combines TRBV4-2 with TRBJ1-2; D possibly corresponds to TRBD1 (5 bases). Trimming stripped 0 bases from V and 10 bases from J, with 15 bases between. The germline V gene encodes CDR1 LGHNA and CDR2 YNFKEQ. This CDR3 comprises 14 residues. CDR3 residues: CASSQDQGRGPYTF. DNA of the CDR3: TGTGCCAGCAGCCAAGATCAGGGAAGGGGTCCCTACACCTTC.

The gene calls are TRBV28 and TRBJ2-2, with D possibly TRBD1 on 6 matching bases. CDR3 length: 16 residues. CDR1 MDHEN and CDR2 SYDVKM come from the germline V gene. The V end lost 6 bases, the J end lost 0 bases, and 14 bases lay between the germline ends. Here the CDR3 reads CASSLWTVSNTGELFF. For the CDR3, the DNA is TGTGCCAGCAGCCTATGGACAGTGTCGAACACCGGGGAGCTGTTTTTT.

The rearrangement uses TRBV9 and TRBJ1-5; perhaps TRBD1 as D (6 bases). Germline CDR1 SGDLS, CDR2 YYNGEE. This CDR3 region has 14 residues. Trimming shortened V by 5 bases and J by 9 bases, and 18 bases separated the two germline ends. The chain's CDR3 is CASSALGDMGPQHF. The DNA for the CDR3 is TGTGCCAGCAGTGCCTTGGGGGACATGGGGCCCCAGCATTTT.

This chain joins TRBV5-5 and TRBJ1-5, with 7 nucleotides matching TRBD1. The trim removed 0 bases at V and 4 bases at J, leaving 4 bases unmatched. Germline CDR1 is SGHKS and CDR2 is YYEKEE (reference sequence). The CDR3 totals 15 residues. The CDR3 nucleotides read TGTGCCAGCAGCTTGGGGGGACAGTGGAATCAGCCCCAGCATTTT. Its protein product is CASSLGGQWNQPQHF.

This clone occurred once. In nucleotides, the CDR3 is TGCGCCAGCAGCCAAGAGGGCAGGGGTCACGGCTACACCTTC. Translated, it gives CASSQEGRGHGYTF. V and J are TRBV4-1 and TRBJ1-2; D might be TRBD1 (6 bases). Per germline, CDR1 MGHRA and CDR2 YSYEKL. The CDR3 spans 14 residues. The V gene lost 0 bases and the J gene lost 8 bases, with 13 bases spanning the gap.

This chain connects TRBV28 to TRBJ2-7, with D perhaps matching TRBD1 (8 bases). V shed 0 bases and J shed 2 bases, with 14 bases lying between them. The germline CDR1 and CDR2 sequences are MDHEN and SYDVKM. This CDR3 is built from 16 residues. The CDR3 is CASSLWAQGGAYEQYF. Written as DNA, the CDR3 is TGTGCCAGCAGTTTATGGGCACAGGGGGGGGCCTACGAGCAGTACTTC. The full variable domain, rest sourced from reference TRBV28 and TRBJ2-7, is DVKVTQSSRYLVKRTGEKVFLECVQDMDHENMFWYRQDPGLGLRLIYFSYDVKMKEKGDIPEGYSVSREKKERFSLILESASTNQTSMYLCASSLWAQGGAYEQYFGPGTRLTVT.

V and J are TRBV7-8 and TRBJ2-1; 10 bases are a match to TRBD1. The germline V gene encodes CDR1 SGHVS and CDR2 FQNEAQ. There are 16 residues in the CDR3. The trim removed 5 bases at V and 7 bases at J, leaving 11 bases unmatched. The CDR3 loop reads CASSNLTGGGWNEQFF. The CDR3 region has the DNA TGTGCCAGCAGCAATCTGACAGGGGGCGGCTGGAATGAGCAGTTCTTC.

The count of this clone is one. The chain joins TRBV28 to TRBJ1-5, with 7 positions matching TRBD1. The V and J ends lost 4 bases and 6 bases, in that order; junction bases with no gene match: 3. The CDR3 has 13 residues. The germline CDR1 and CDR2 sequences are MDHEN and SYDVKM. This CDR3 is CASSSTGPQPQHF. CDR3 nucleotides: TGTGCCAGCAGTTCGACAGGGCCTCAGCCCCAGCATTTT.